The 17 T cell receptor delta chains below come from one sample, sequenced in a study of gamma-delta T cells after stem cell transplantation. TCRdb redid clone calling on the RT-PCR reads using CATT. The sample includes 9,000 to 13,000 delta-chain clones, about 1.2% of them seen just once. Material for sequencing was gamma-delta T cells. These receptor sequences come from a human donor. It is not recorded whose cells these are; they may come from a transplant donor.

A remark on this clone: This DNA's translation and the protein TCRdb lists, from a much larger clone, do not match at residue 12, likely due to a read error; the protein shown is translated from the DNA. This chain uses TRDV2 with TRDJ1; weak D call: TRDD3 (5 bases). The CDR3 runs 15 residues. Germline values: CDR1 GEAIGNYY, CDR2 EKD. V gave up 0 bases and J gave up 9 bases, with 19 bases separating them. The CDR3 protein is CACDTVGDLRDELIF. The CDR3 nucleotides are TGTGCCTGTGACACCGTGGGCGACCTTAGGGATGAACTCATCTTT.

With regard to this clone: A far larger clone differs by one base, so this is likely a read error. Different DNA sequences within this sample yield the same CDR3. The chain links TRDV2 to TRDJ1; 12 positions match TRDD3. Germline assignment: CDR1 GEAIGNYY and CDR2 EKD. The CDR3 spans 23 residues. V gave up 3 bases and J gave up 0 bases; unmatched junction bases: 25. CDR3 sequence reads: CACDPVLGDTRDSSGMYTDKLIF. The CDR3, as DNA: TGTGCCTGTGACCCAGTACTGGGGGATACACGTGATTCTAGCGGAATGTACACCGATAAACTCATCTTT.

This clone has a handful of counts. The protein held in TCRdb is that of a much larger clone and does not match this DNA's translation at residue 4, likely because of a read error; the protein shown is translated from the DNA. The chain links TRDV2 to TRDJ1; D assignment may be TRDD2 or TRDD3 (6 bases each). This CDR3 contains 19 residues. Germline CDR1 reads GEAIGNYY; CDR2 reads EKD. The V gene lost 4 bases and the J gene lost 3 bases, with 29 bases spanning the gap. The CDR3 spells CACETVLRTLGTSSDKLIF. As DNA, the CDR3 is TGTGCCTGTGAAACCGTCCTACGCACCCTGGGGACCTCGTCCGATAAACTCATCTTT.

This clone was seen a handful of times. This may come from a read error, since a much larger clone is one base off. The genes are TRDV2 and TRDJ1, with 9 bases matching TRDD3. Germline-derived CDR1 and CDR2 are GEAIGNYY and EKD. The CDR3 contains 17 residues. V lost 1 base to trimming and J lost 4 bases; unmatched junction nucleotides: 12. The CDR3 DNA reads as TGTGCCTGTGACACGGTTACTGGGGGACGGTACATCGATAAACTCATCTTT. The encoded protein is CACDTVTGGRYIDKLIF.

A remark on this clone: A far larger clone differs by one base, so this is likely a read error. The same CDR3 also results from other DNA sequences found in this sample. This sequence joins TRDV2 and TRDJ1; 11 bases align to TRDD3. V shed 1 base, J shed 2 bases, and the junction held 11 bases outside the gene matches. There are 18 residues in the CDR3. Germline V lookup: CDR1 GEAIGNYY, CDR2 EKD. CDR3 coding DNA: TGTGCCTGTGACACAGTACTGGGGGATAAGAGTGAGACCGATAAACTCATCTTT. The encoded protein is CACDTVLGDKSETDKLIF.

Points on this clone: This likely traces to a read error, being one base from a far larger clone. The identical CDR3 is also encoded by other nucleotide sequences in the sample. The chain links TRDV2 to TRDJ1, with TRDD3 as a possible D gene (5 bases). The germline CDR1 and CDR2 sequences are GEAIGNYY and EKD. The CDR3 has 15 amino acids. CDR3 in DNA: TGTGCCTGTGACCCCTTGGGGCTCAACACCGATAAGCTCATCTTT. Protein: CACDPLGLNTDKLIF.

This clone was observed a few times. The TCRdb protein, from a much larger clone, departs from this DNA's translation at residue 4, likely by read error; the protein shown derives from the DNA. This chain joins TRDV2 and TRDJ1; 11 nucleotides agree with TRDD3. The CDR3 contains 18 residues. Germline CDR1 GEAIGNYY, CDR2 EKD. The CDR3, as DNA: TGTGCCTGTGTCACCGTGATGGGGGATACGCGAAGGACCGATAAACTCATCTTT. Its protein product is CACVTVMGDTRRTDKLIF.

This clone is termed medium-sized. This sample includes further DNA sequences coding for the same CDR3. The chain joins TRDV2 to TRDJ3, with a weak D call TRDD3 (6 bases). Germline V gene lookup returns CDR1 GEAIGNYY and CDR2 EKD. This CDR3 comprises 17 residues. V lost 0 bases to trimming and J lost 4 bases, with 12 bases between them. For the CDR3, the DNA is TGTGCCTGTGACACCGTACTGGGTACGTGGGACACCCGACAGATGTTTTTC. Encoded protein: CACDTVLGTWDTRQMFF.

This clone is labeled as medium-sized. This rearrangement joins TRDV2 to TRDJ1, with 7 bases lining up with TRDD3. CDR1 GEAIGNYY and CDR2 EKD come from the germline V gene. V gave up 1 base and J gave up 0 bases; unmatched junction bases: 4. This CDR3 is built from 15 residues. The CDR3 sequence is CACDTLGTYTDKLIF. The DNA of the CDR3 is TGTGCCTGTGACACACTGGGGACCTACACCGATAAACTCATCTTT.

This clone occurred a few times. Translating this DNA gives a protein that differs at residue 4 from the TCRdb one, which belongs to a much larger clone; a read error is likely, and the protein shown is this translation. The chain uses TRDV2 and TRDJ1, with D maybe TRDD3 (6 bases). The CDR3 extends over 17 amino acids. V was cut by 5 bases and J by 0 bases, with 21 bases left in between. CDR1 is GEAIGNYY, CDR2 EKD, per germline. The CDR3: CACGSLLGGNYTDKLIF. The CDR3 region has the DNA TGTGCCTGTGGCTCCTTACTGGGCGGGAATTACACCGATAAACTCATCTTT.

This clone occurred a few times. Translating this DNA gives a protein that differs at residue 6 from the TCRdb one, which belongs to a much larger clone; a read error is likely, and the protein shown is this translation. The chain joins TRDV2 to TRDJ1; 8 positions agree with TRDD3. The CDR3 runs to 19 residues. With V trimmed by 1 base and J by 0 bases, 15 bases remained unmatched. CDR1 and CDR2 (germline): GEAIGNYY, EKD. The DNA for the CDR3 is TGTGCCTGTGACACGGCAGGGGGACTGGGGGGTGATTACACCGATAAACTCATCTTT. It is translated as CACDTAGGLGGDYTDKLIF.

This clone came up a few times. A far larger clone is just one base off, so this is likely a read error. The chain employs TRDV2 and TRDJ1; TRDD3 matches at 9 bases. The germline V gene has CDR1 GEAIGNYY and CDR2 EKD. Unmatched junction bases numbered 7, after V lost 0 bases and J lost 0 bases. This CDR3 is 17 amino acids long. This CDR3 is CACDTVGTGGHTDKLIF. The CDR3 DNA reads TGTGCCTGTGACACCGTGGGTACTGGGGGACACACCGATAAACTCATCTTT.

This clone was seen only a few times. V is TRDV2 and J is TRDJ3; D possibly corresponds to TRDD3 (6 bases). The CDR3 covers 17 residues. Germline CDR1 is GEAIGNYY and CDR2 is EKD. Trimming took 2 bases from V and 4 from J, leaving 14 bases between them. CDR3 sequence reads: CACDMVLGTWDTRQMFF. Written as DNA, the CDR3 is TGTGCCTGTGACATGGTACTGGGTACGTGGGACACCCGACAGATGTTTTTC.

This clone was detected only a few times. Additional DNA sequences in this sample encode the identical CDR3. The CDR3 reads CACDTVGDTTDKLIF. The CDR3 DNA reads TGTGCCTGTGACACGGTGGGGGATACTACCGATAAACTCATCTTT. The genes are TRDV2 and TRDJ1; 10 bases line up with TRDD3. This CDR3 contains 15 residues. Germline CDR1 reads GEAIGNYY; CDR2 reads EKD. The J segment lost 2 bases and the V segment lost 1 base, leaving 3 bases of the junction unmatched.

This clone appeared many times. A far larger clone is off by one base, so a read error is likely. J is TRDJ1 and V is TRDV1, with D perhaps TRDD3 (5 bases). This CDR3 has 22 amino acids. In germline, CDR1 is TSWWSYY, CDR2 QGS. The CDR3: CALGELGPGDRGRGPYTDKPIF. The CDR3 DNA is TGTGCTCTTGGGGAACTAGGTCCTGGTGATCGGGGAAGGGGGCCGTACACCGATAAACCCATCTTT.

The table lists this clone with a few counts. With a far larger clone one base away, a read error is the likely cause. The same CDR3 is also encoded by other DNA sequences in this sample. The chain combines TRDV2 with TRDJ3, with TRDD3 matching over 8 bases. The germline V gene encodes CDR1 GEAIGNYY and CDR2 EKD. CDR3 size: 20 residues. V shed 0 bases, J shed 2 bases, and the junction held 11 bases outside the gene matches. CDR3 coding DNA: TGTGCCTGTGACACCGTCCGTACTGGGGGGGGTACCTGGGACACCCGACAGATGTTTTTC. Its translation is CACDTVRTGGGTWDTRQMFF.

Turning to this clone: TCRdb's entry gives the protein of a much larger clone, which mismatches this DNA's translation at residue 3, likely from a read error; the protein reported here is translated from the DNA. The V gene is TRDV2, the J gene TRDJ1; D possibly corresponds to TRDD3 (6 bases). This CDR3 spans 15 amino acids. From germline, CDR1 is GEAIGNYY and CDR2 EKD. The CDR3 spells CARDTVGGYTDKLIF. The CDR3 nucleotides are TGTGCCCGTGACACTGTGGGGGGCTACACCGATAAACTCATCTTT.